This T cell receptor (beta chain) is drawn from a study of T cells after somatic rescue of genetic block. Germline assignment: CDR1 MNHEY and CDR2 SVGAGI. This CDR3 spans 15 amino acids. The V gene lost 8 bases and the J gene lost 0 bases, with 17 bases spanning the gap. The protocol was immunoSEQ multiplex PCR, while the TCRdb copy is restricted to in-frame clones and leaves out a portion. This table holds approximately 88,000 clones, 85% to 90% found once. The sequencing sample was made of peripheral blood mononuclear cells (PBMCs). This chain connects TRBV6-5 to TRBJ2-7; tentative D call: TRBD1 (5 bases). The sequence was obtained from a woman under 30. CDR3 region: CASAAGSLLSYEQYF. CDR3 nucleotide sequence: TGTGCCAGCGCCGCAGGGTCCTTGCTCTCCTACGAGCAGTACTTC.